This T cell receptor beta chain was identified during a study of CD8 T cells in ankylosing spondylitis. Study-level findings and limits: Reportedly, significant enrichment of disease-linked clones occurred in matched ankylosing spondylitis synovial fluid. A TCR beta motif made of fewer than ten highly homologous variants seemed typical of ankylosing spondylitis blood. Reactive arthritis synovial fluid and blood previously showed some of these motif variants.

With regard to this clonotype: The antigen remains unidentified.

Trimming took off 8 bases at V and 1 base at J, with 14 bases between the two ends. This CDR3 is built from 14 residues. Looked up from germline, CDR1 is MNHNS and CDR2 is SASEGT. TCRdb processed the 5' RACE reads anew with MiXCR; each CDR3 protein has one entry. Of under 250,000 distinct CDR3 sequences listed, about 11% were seen once; the top ten hold about 2.5%. This chain uses TRBV6-1 with TRBJ1-2; possible D gene TRBD1, 6 bases. The material sequenced was blood, either unsorted or a sorted T cell fraction (not recorded which). This TCR came from a male donor with ankylosing spondylitis or in good health (not recorded which). CDR3 in DNA: TGTGCCAGCGGACGGGACACCGGTAACTATGGCTACACCTTC. This encodes CASGRDTGNYGYTF.